Below are 27 T cell receptor beta chains sequenced from a single sample in a study of beta chain features in type 1 diabetes. The entirety of the isolated RNA underwent reverse transcription, so expressed TCRB transcripts were sequenced. Measured with immunoSEQ multiplex PCR; TCRdb has only the in-frame clones, and not every one. The data contain 300,000 to 350,000 clones, about 20% of them seen just once; the ten biggest clones take up approximately 0.043%. The material sequenced was naive CD4+ T cells from blood. All receptors come from a woman aged 18-29 years in good health.

CDR3 nucleotide sequence: TGCGCCAGCAGCCAAGATGCGAGGGATACGCAGTATTTT. It encodes CASSQDARDTQYF. This chain connects TRBV4-1 to TRBJ2-3; D is unresolved. The V gene's germline CDR1 is MGHRA and CDR2 YSYEKL. The CDR3 is 13 residues long. The ends were cut back, 0 bases at V and 6 bases at J, with 7 bases in the middle.

This clone was found a few times. V is TRBV6-5 and J is TRBJ2-1, with 10 bases identical to TRBD2. Per the germline V gene, CDR1 is MNHEY and CDR2 is SVGAGI. The CDR3 has 14 residues. After removal of 11 bases from V and 0 bases from J, the junction contained 4 bases not matched to a gene. This chain's CDR3 is CAASGGNSYNEQFF. The CDR3 DNA reads TGTGCCGCTAGCGGGGGAAACTCCTACAATGAGCAGTTCTTC.

The chain combines TRBV7-2 with TRBJ2-5, with D possibly TRBD1 on 6 matching bases. In germline, CDR1 is SGHTA, CDR2 FQGNSA. The CDR3 loop spans 14 amino acids. V lost 4 bases to trimming and J lost 0 bases, with 9 bases between them. The CDR3, as DNA: TGTGCCAGCAGCTCCGGGACAAACCAAGAGACCCAGTACTTC. Amino acids: CASSSGTNQETQYF.

V usage is TRBV4-1 and J usage is TRBJ2-5; maybe TRBD1 (6 bases). Trimming shortened V by 4 bases and J by 5 bases, and 14 bases separated the two germline ends. In germline, CDR1 is MGHRA, CDR2 YSYEKL. The CDR3 has 14 residues. CDR3 bases: TGCGCCAGCAGCCGTCCCGGGACAAGGGAGACCCAGTACTTC. Its translation: CASSRPGTRETQYF.

This clone has just a few counts. J is TRBJ2-1 and V is TRBV13; no firm D call. Per germline, CDR1 PRHDT and CDR2 FYEKMQ (reference sequence). The CDR3 has 14 amino acids. Trimming cost V 5 bases and J 2 bases, with 10 bases left between them. The DNA of the CDR3 is TGTGCCAGCAGCCGTTACACAGCCTACAATGAGCAGTTCTTC. Translating gives CASSRYTAYNEQFF.

This clone was counted only a few times. CDR3 nucleotides: TGCAGCGTTACAGGGAACACTGAAGCTTTCTTT. Encoded protein: CSVTGNTEAFF. The rearrangement links TRBV29-1 to TRBJ1-1, with D perhaps matching TRBD1 (5 bases). The length of the CDR3 is 11 residues. The germline gives CDR1 SQVTM, CDR2 ANQGSEA. V was trimmed by 5 bases and J by 1 base, leaving 5 bases between them.

For this clone: The same CDR3 is also encoded by other DNA sequences in this sample. This sequence joins TRBV9 and TRBJ2-5; no reliable D call. CDR1 is SGDLS, CDR2 YYNGEE, per germline. The CDR3 sequence is 13 residues long. Trimming shortened V by 0 bases and J by 5 bases, and 8 bases separated the two germline ends. This CDR3 is CASSVGPGETQYF. CDR3 nucleotides: TGTGCCAGCAGCGTAGGACCCGGGGAGACCCAGTACTTC.

V gene TRBV5-4 combines with J gene TRBJ2-7; D possibly corresponds to TRBD2 (5 bases). CDR1 and CDR2 (germline): SGHNT, YYREEE (reference sequence). The V end was cut by 4 bases, the J end by 0 bases, with 11 bases between. The CDR3 is 14 amino acids. The CDR3 reads CASSTRTSSYEQYF. The CDR3 region has the DNA TGTGCCAGCAGCACAAGGACTTCCTCCTACGAGCAGTACTTC.

A few counts support this clone. The chain uses TRBV11-1 and TRBJ2-2; D remains unclear. The V and J ends lost 2 bases and 4 bases respectively, with 8 bases between them. This CDR3 comprises 14 residues. Germline CDR1 is SGHAT and CDR2 is FQDESV (reference sequence). Here the CDR3 reads CASSLSPITGELFF. Here the CDR3 DNA reads TGTGCCAGCAGCTTAAGCCCTATCACCGGGGAGCTGTTTTTT.

The genes are TRBV29-1 and TRBJ1-5; TRBD1 matches 10 bases. CDR3 length: 16 residues. V shed 6 bases and J 4 bases; nucleotides not matched to a gene: 12. Germline CDR1 and CDR2: SQVTM and ANQGSEA. The CDR3 protein is CSVADRQGAVNQPQHF. CDR3 DNA: TGCAGCGTAGCCGACCGACAGGGGGCAGTGAATCAGCCCCAGCATTTT. Full variable domain (missing parts from reference TRBV29-1 and TRBJ1-5): SAVISQKPSRDICQRGTSLTIQCQVDSQVTMMFWYRQQPGQSLTLIATANQGSEATYESGFVIDKFPISRPNLTFSTLTVSNMSPEDSSIYLCSVADRQGAVNQPQHFGDGTRLSIL.

This chain uses TRBV28 with TRBJ2-7; 7 bases line up with TRBD2. Per germline, CDR1 MDHEN and CDR2 SYDVKM. The CDR3 sequence is 15 residues long. The trim removed 6 bases at V and 0 bases at J, leaving 8 bases unmatched. CDR3 nucleotide sequence: TGTGCCAGCAGGCTTCCGGGGGGATACTCCTACGAGCAGTACTTC. This translates into CASRLPGGYSYEQYF.

This clone was found a few times. The V gene is TRBV2, the J gene TRBJ1-2, with D unclear. Per germline, CDR1 SNHLY and CDR2 FYNNEI. The CDR3 sequence is 13 residues long. V lost 5 bases and J lost 8, with 15 bases in between. This chain's CDR3 is CASSPQVSGGYTF. CDR3 DNA sequence: TGTGCCAGCAGTCCCCAGGTTTCGGGAGGCTACACCTTC.

V usage is TRBV5-4 and J usage is TRBJ2-2; possible D gene TRBD1, 5 bases. There are 14 residues in the CDR3. Trimming took off 4 bases at V and 1 base at J, with 8 bases between the two ends. Germline CDR1 reads SGHNT; CDR2 reads YYREEE (reference sequence). The CDR3 loop is CASSVGQNTGELFF. CDR3 bases: TGTGCCAGCAGCGTAGGACAGAACACCGGGGAGCTGTTTTTT.

This clone occurred once. The chain employs TRBV5-1 and TRBJ1-1, with D possibly TRBD1 on 6 matching bases. The germline V gene encodes CDR1 SGHRS and CDR2 YFSETQ. Trimming took 3 bases from V and 3 from J, leaving 12 bases between them. CDR3 size: 14 residues. The CDR3: CASSWAGADTEAFF. The CDR3 bases are TGCGCCAGCAGCTGGGCGGGGGCGGACACTGAAGCTTTCTTT.

DNA for the CDR3: TGCGCCAGCAGCCTGAGTGATGAGCAGTTCTTC. Protein product: CASSLSDEQFF. The rearrangement links TRBV5-1 to TRBJ2-1, with D unresolved. The V gene lost 4 bases and the J gene lost 8 bases, with 7 bases spanning the gap. The germline V gene has CDR1 SGHRS and CDR2 YFSETQ. This CDR3 comprises 11 residues.

A few counts support this clone. CDR3 nucleotides: TGTGCCAGCTCCTTTTCGCCAGGGGCCACAGATACGCAGTATTTT. Its protein product is CASSFSPGATDTQYF. The chain is built from TRBV18 and TRBJ2-3, with D possibly TRBD1 on 6 matching bases. The CDR3 has 15 residues. The germline V gene encodes CDR1 KGHSH and CDR2 LQKENI. V was clipped by 6 bases and J by 2 bases, with 15 bases between them.

The chain employs TRBV2 and TRBJ2-3, with 7 nucleotides matching TRBD1. Germline CDR1 and CDR2: SNHLY and FYNNEI. The CDR3 spans 17 residues. V lost 3 bases, J lost 1 base, and 10 bases stayed unmatched. CDR3 bases: TGTGCCAGCAGTGATCACAGGGGAAGCCTCCGCACAGATACGCAGTATTTT. Protein product: CASSDHRGSLRTDTQYF.

The genes are TRBV7-6 and TRBJ1-1, with 9 nucleotides matching TRBD1. The CDR3 consists of 15 residues. Germline loops: CDR1 SGHVS, CDR2 FNYEAQ. The V gene end was trimmed by 3 bases and the J gene end by 2 bases; junction bases not matched to a gene: 4. The CDR3 nucleotides are TGTGCCAGCAGCTTTCACAGGGGGCCCAACACTGAAGCTTTCTTT. The encoded protein is CASSFHRGPNTEAFF.

This CDR3 reads CAWKRRGEKLFF. CDR3 nucleotide sequence: TGTGCCTGGAAGCGAAGGGGTGAAAAACTGTTTTTT. V gene TRBV30 combines with J gene TRBJ1-4; possible D gene TRBD1, 5 bases. The germline V gene has CDR1 GTSNPN and CDR2 SVGIG (reference sequence). V lost 4 bases, J lost 7 bases, and 10 bases lay in between. This CDR3 has 12 residues.

This chain links TRBV7-2 with TRBJ2-3, with D perhaps TRBD1 (5 bases). The CDR3 has 15 residues. V gave up 5 bases and J gave up 4 bases, with 16 bases separating them. CDR1 and CDR2 from the germline V gene are SGHTA and FQGNSA. The CDR3 nucleotides are TGTGCCAGCAGCCCCGGACACTTCAGGCCAGATACGCAGTATTTT. Protein product: CASSPGHFRPDTQYF.

The chain carries TRBV25-1 and TRBJ1-1, with a tentative D call TRBD1 (5 bases). The germline V and J ends were trimmed by 3 bases and 8 bases, with 7 bases remaining between them. Germline V CDR1 and CDR2: MGHDK, SYGVNS. This CDR3 spans 11 amino acids. The CDR3 region is CASSERQEAFF. CDR3 nucleotides: TGTGCCAGCAGTGAGAGACAGGAAGCTTTCTTT.

The gene calls are TRBV18 and TRBJ1-2; the match to TRBD1 covers 8 bases. The CDR3 covers 13 residues. The V segment lost 3 bases and the J segment 8 bases; nucleotides outside the gene matches: 5. Germline CDR1 and CDR2: KGHSH and LQKENI. The CDR3: CASSPPDRGGYTF. The CDR3 DNA follows: TGTGCCAGCTCACCCCCAGACAGGGGCGGCTACACCTTC.

The chain employs TRBV9 and TRBJ2-5, with 10 positions matching TRBD2. Unmatched junction bases numbered 6, after V lost 0 bases and J lost 4 bases. This CDR3 region has 16 residues. The V gene's germline CDR1 is SGDLS and CDR2 YYNGEE. The CDR3 protein is CASSVGAGGHPETQYF. CDR3 sequence (DNA): TGTGCCAGCAGCGTAGGAGCGGGAGGGCACCCAGAGACCCAGTACTTC.

The J gene is TRBJ1-6, the V gene TRBV29-1; 9 bases are shared with TRBD1. Germline V gene sequence: CDR1 SQVTM, CDR2 ANQGSEA. V was clipped by 5 bases and J by 7 bases; unmatched bases: 6. The CDR3 runs to 14 residues. The CDR3 nucleotides read TGCAGCGTTAAAGGACAGGGGAGCAATTCACCCCTCCACTTT. It encodes CSVKGQGSNSPLHF.

V gene TRBV21-1 combines with J gene TRBJ1-2; the listed D gene, TRBD1, was not tested against the DNA. TRBV21-1 is an annotated pseudogene. The CDR3 is made up of 14 amino acids. For the CDR3, the DNA is TGTGCCAGCAGCCATAAACAGCTTAACTATGGCTACACCTTC. Residues: CASSHKQLNYGYTF.

The CDR3 protein is CATSRDRSGKTQYF. The DNA of the CDR3 is TGTGCCACCAGCAGAGACCGGTCCGGGAAGACCCAGTACTTC. The V and J genes are TRBV15 and TRBJ2-5; TRBD2 might be the D (5 bases). The CDR3 sequence is 14 residues long. Germline V CDR1 and CDR2: LNHNV, YYDKDF (reference sequence). Trimming removed 0 bases at V and 6 bases at J, with 11 bases between.

This clone was counted a few times. V usage is TRBV18 and J usage is TRBJ1-1; D remains ambiguous. Trimming pared 0 bases from V and 7 bases from J, leaving 6 bases between. The CDR3 runs 12 residues. Per the germline V gene, CDR1 is KGHSH and CDR2 is LQKENI. The CDR3, as DNA: TGTGCCAGCTCACCACCGACACGTGAAGCTTTCTTT. It specifies CASSPPTREAFF.